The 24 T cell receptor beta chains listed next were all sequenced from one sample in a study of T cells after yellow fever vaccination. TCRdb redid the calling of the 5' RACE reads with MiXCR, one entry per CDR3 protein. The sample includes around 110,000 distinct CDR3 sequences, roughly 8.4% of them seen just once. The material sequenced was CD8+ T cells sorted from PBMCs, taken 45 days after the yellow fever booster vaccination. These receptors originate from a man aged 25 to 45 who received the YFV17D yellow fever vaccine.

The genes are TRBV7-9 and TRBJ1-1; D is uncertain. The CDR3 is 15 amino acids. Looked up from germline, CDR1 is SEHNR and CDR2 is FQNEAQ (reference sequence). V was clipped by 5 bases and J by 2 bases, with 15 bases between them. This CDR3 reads CASSLVRSGNTEAFF. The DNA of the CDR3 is TGTGCCAGCAGCCTAGTCCGTAGTGGAAACACTGAAGCTTTCTTT.

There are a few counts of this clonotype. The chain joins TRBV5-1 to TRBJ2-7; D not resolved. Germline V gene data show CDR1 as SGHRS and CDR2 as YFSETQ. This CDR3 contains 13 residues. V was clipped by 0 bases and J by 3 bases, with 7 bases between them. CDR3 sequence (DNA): TGCGCCAGCAGCTTGGTTGGGCTCTACGAGCAGTACTTC. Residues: CASSLVGLYEQYF.

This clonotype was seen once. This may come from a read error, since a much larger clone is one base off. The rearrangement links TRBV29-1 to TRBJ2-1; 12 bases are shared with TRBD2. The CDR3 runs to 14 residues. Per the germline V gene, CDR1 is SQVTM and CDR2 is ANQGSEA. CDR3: CSPGLAGSYSEQFF. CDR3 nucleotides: TGCAGCCCGGGACTAGCGGGCTCCTACAGTGAGCAGTTCTTC.

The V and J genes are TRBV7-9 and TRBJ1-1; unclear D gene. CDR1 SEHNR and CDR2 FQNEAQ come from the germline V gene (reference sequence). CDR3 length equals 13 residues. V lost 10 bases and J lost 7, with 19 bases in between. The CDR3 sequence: CAIGPGLLCEAFF. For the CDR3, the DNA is TGTGCCATCGGCCCCGGGCTCCTCTGTGAAGCTTTCTTT. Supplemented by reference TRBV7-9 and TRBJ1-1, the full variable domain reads DTGVSQNPRHKITKRGQNVTFRCDPISEHNRLYWYRQTLGQGPEFLTYFQNEAQLEKSRLLSDRFSAERPKGSFSTLEIQRTEQGDSAMYLCAIGPGLLCEAFFGQGTRLTVV.

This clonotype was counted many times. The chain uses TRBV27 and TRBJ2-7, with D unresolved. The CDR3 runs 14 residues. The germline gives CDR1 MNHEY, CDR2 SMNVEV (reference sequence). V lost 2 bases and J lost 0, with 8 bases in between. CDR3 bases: TGTGCCAGCAGTTTAGGGCAGGACTCCTACGAGCAGTACTTC. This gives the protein CASSLGQDSYEQYF.

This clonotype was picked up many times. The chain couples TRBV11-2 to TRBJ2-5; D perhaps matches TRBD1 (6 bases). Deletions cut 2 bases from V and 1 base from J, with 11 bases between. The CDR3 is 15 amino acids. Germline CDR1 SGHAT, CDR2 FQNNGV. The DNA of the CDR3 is TGTGCCAGCAGCTTATTGGACAGCTCCCAAGAGACCCAGTACTTC. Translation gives CASSLLDSSQETQYF.

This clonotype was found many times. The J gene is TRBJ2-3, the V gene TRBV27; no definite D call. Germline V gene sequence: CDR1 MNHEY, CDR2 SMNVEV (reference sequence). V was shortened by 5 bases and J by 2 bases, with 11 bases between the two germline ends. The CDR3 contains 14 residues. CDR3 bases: TGTGCCAGCAGTCAGCAGCTTTTCACAGATACGCAGTATTTT. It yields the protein CASSQQLFTDTQYF.

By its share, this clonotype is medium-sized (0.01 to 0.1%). CDR3 nucleotide sequence: TGTGCGGAGGGTACCAACAATGAGCAGTTCTTC. It specifies CAEGTNNEQFF. This chain uses TRBV7-9 with TRBJ2-1; a possible D gene is TRBD2 (6 bases). The CDR3 totals 11 residues. The germline gives CDR1 SEHNR, CDR2 FQNEAQ (reference sequence).

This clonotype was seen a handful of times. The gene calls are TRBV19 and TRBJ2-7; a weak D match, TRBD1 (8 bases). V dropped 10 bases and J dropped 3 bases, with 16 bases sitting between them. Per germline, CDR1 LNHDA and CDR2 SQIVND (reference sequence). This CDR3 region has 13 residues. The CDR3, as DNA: TGTGCCAAGATGGACAGGGAGGGCTACGAGCAGTACTTC. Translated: CAKMDREGYEQYF.

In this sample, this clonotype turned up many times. DNA of the CDR3: TGTGCCAGCAGTTACGTAGTGTGGGGCCAAGAGACCCAGTACTTC. It specifies CASSYVVWGQETQYF. V and J are TRBV6-2 or TRBV6-3 and TRBJ2-5; no definite D call. Trimming took 2 bases from V and 1 from J, leaving 11 bases between them. The CDR3 has 15 residues. In germline, CDR1 is MNHEY, CDR2 SVGEGT.

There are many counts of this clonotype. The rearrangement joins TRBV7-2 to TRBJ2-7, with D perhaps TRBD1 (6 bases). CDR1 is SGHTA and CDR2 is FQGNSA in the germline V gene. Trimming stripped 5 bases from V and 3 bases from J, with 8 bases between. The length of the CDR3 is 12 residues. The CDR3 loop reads CASSGQFYEQYF. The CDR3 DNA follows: TGTGCCAGCAGCGGACAGTTCTACGAGCAGTACTTC.

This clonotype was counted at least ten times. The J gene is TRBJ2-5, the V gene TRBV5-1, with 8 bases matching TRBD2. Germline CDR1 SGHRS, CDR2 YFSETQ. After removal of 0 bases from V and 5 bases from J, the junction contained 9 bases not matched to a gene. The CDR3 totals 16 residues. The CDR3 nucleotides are TGCGCCAGCAGCTTGGAAGGCAGCGGGGGACGGGAGACCCAGTACTTC. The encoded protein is CASSLEGSGGRETQYF.

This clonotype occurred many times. The CDR3 is CASSFNSGNTIYF. CDR3 DNA: TGTGCCAGCAGTTTCAACTCTGGAAACACCATATATTTT. V and J are TRBV12-3 or TRBV12-4 and TRBJ1-3; D unresolved. Trimming took off 3 bases at V and 0 bases at J, with 3 bases between the two ends. This CDR3 spans 13 amino acids.

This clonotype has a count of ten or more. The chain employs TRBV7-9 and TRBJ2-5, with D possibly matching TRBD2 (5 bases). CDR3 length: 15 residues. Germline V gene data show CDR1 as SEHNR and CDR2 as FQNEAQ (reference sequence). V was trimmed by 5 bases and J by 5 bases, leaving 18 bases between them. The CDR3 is CASSPGEKGSETQYF. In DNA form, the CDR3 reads TGTGCCAGCAGCCCCGGGGAGAAGGGTAGCGAGACCCAGTACTTC.

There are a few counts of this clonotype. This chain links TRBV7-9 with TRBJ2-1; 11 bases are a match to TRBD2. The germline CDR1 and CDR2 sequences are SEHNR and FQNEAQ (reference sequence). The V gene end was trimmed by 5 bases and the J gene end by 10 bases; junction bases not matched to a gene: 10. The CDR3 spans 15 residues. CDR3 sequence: CASSPPSGRKPEQFF. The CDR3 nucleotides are TGTGCCAGCAGCCCCCCTAGCGGGAGGAAACCGGAGCAGTTCTTC. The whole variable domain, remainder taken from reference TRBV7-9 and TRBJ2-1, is DTGVSQNPRHKITKRGQNVTFRCDPISEHNRLYWYRQTLGQGPEFLTYFQNEAQLEKSRLLSDRFSAERPKGSFSTLEIQRTEQGDSAMYLCASSPPSGRKPEQFFGPGTRLTVL.

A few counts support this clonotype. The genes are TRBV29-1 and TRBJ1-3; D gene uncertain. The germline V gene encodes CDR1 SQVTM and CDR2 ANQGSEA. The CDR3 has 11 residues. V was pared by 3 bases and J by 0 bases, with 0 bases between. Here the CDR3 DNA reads TGCAGCGTTGACTCTGGAAACACCATATATTTT. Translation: CSVDSGNTIYF. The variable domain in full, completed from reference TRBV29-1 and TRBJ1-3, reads SAVISQKPSRDICQRGTSLTIQCQVDSQVTMMFWYRQQPGQSLTLIATANQGSEATYESGFVIDKFPISRPNLTFSTLTVSNMSPEDSSIYLCSVDSGNTIYFGEGSWLTVV.

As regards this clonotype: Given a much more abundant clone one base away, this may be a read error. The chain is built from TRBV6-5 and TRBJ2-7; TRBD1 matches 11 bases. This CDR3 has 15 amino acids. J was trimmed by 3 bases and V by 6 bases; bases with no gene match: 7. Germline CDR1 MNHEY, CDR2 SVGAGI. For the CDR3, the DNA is TGTGCCAGCAGGTATCTGGGACAGGGGGACTACGAGCAGTACTTC. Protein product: CASRYLGQGDYEQYF.

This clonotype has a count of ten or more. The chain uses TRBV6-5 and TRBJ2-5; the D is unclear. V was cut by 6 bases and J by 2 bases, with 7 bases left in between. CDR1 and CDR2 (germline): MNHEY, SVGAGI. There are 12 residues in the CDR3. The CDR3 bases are TGTGCCAGCAGGACCACACAAGAGACCCAGTACTTC. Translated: CASRTTQETQYF.

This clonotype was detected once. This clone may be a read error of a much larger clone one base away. The CDR3 DNA reads TGTGCCAGCAGCTTACAGGGCCTGAAAACTGAAGCTTTCTTT. Its translation is CASSLQGLKTEAFF. The chain recombines TRBV7-9 with TRBJ1-1, with D maybe TRBD1 (5 bases). The CDR3 has 14 residues. Germline lookup yields CDR1 SEHNR and CDR2 FQNEAQ (reference sequence).

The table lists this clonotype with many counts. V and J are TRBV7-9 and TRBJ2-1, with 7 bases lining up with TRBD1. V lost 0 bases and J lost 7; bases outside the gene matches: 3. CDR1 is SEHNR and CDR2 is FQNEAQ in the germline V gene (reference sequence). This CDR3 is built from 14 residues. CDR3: CASSLAGTENEQFF. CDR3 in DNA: TGTGCCAGCAGCTTAGCTGGGACAGAGAATGAGCAGTTCTTC.

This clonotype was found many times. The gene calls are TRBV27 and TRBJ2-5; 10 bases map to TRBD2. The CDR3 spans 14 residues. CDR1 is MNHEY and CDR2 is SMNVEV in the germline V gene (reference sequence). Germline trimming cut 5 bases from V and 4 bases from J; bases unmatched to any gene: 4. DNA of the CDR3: TGTGCCAGCAGTCTTACTAGCGGGATAGAGACCCAGTACTTC. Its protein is CASSLTSGIETQYF.

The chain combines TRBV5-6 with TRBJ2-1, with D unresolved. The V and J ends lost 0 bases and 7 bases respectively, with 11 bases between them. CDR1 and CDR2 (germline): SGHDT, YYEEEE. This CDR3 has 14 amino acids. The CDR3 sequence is CASSLARVVNEQFF. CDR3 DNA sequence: TGTGCCAGCAGCTTGGCTCGAGTGGTAAATGAGCAGTTCTTC.

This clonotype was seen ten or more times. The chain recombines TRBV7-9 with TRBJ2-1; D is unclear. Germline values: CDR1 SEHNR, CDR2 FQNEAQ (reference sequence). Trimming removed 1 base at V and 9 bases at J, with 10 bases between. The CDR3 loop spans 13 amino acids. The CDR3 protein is CASSLVGIPEQFF. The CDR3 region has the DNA TGTGCCAGCAGCTTAGTAGGGATCCCTGAGCAGTTCTTC.

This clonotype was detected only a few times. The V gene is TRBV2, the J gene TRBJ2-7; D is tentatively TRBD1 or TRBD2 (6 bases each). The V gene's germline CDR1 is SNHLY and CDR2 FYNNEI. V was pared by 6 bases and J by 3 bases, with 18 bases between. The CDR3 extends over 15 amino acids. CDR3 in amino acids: CASSDRDKGGYEQYF. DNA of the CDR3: TGTGCCAGCAGCGACCGGGACAAGGGAGGCTACGAGCAGTACTTC.